This T cell receptor beta chain was retrieved from a study of technical replicates of blood from a few donors. Clones were read by immunoSEQ multiplex PCR, and TCRdb kept only the in-frame ones, dropping some. Seen here are tens of thousands of clones, 95% observed once, and the top ten hold about 0.25%. CDR1 is SGHRS and CDR2 is YFSETQ in the germline V gene. The CDR3 loop spans 15 amino acids. The junction had 6 bases not matched to a gene; V was cut back by 4 bases and J by 3 bases. This sequence was found in a human donor in good health. The source material was T cells isolated from PBMCs. V usage is TRBV5-1 and J usage is TRBJ1-5; 8 nucleotides align to TRBD1. This CDR3 is CASSPGQEPNQPQHF. DNA of the CDR3: TGCGCCAGCAGCCCGGGACAGGAGCCCAATCAGCCCCAGCATTTT.